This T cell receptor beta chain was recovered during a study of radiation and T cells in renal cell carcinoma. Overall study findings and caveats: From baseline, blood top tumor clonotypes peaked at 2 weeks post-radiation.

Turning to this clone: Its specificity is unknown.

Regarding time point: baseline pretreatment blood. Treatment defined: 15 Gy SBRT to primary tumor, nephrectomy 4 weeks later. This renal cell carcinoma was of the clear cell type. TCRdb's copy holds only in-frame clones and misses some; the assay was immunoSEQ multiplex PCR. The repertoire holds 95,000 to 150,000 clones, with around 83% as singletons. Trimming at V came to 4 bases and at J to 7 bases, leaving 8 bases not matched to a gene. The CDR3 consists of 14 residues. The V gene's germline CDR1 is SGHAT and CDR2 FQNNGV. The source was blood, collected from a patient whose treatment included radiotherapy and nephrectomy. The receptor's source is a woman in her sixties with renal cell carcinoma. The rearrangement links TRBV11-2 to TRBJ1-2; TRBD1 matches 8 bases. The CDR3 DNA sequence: TGTGCCAGCAGCTCCTTGACAGGGGCGGGTGGCTACACCTTC. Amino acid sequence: CASSSLTGAGGYTF.